This record looks at one TCR beta chain sequence and its context. The data are from a study of Ad26.COV2.S vaccination and SARS-CoV-2 variants. Overall study context: The study gave Ad26.COV2.S intramuscularly, once or twice 56 days apart.

Here immunoSEQ multiplex PCR was the method, and the copy in TCRdb shows in-frame clones only, minus some. The data show over 400,000 clones, roughly 91% seen once. Noted treatment: around 19 received Ad26.COV2.S at low or high dose, single or two shots; 5 received placebo; per-sample allocation not given. Samples were taken on day 63 after the first vaccine or placebo injection. The administered vaccine (an Ad26 vector) expressed Wuhan-strain SARS-CoV-2 spike. Per germline, CDR1 SGHNT and CDR2 YYREEE (reference sequence). Trimming at V came to 4 bases and at J to 7 bases, leaving 16 bases not matched to a gene. The CDR3 is made up of 17 amino acids.

The genes are TRBV5-4 and TRBJ2-2; TRBD1 matches 7 bases. The sequence came from a person aged 18-65 years who received the Ad26.COV2.S COVID-19 vaccine or a placebo. The specimen was peripheral blood, collected in a trial of Ad26.COV2.S vaccine versus placebo. CDR3 DNA sequence: TGTGCCAGCAGCCCCTCCCTTCTAGGGGGCGTTGGCGGGGAGCTGTTTTTT. It specifies CASSPSLLGGVGGELFF.